Below are 14 T cell receptor beta chains sequenced from a single sample in a study of T cell changes during pregnancy in multiple sclerosis. The method was immunoSEQ multiplex PCR; TCRdb's version includes in-frame clones alone and lacks a portion of them. The table includes approximately 23,000 clones, less than 95% detected once. This specimen was CD4+ T cells from peripheral blood mononuclear cells, taken in the third trimester of pregnancy. The receptor set was obtained from a female donor in good health, enrolled as a control in a pregnancy study.

The chain combines TRBV7-8 with TRBJ2-1, with 7 bases lining up with TRBD1. With 5 bases clipped from V and 9 bases from J, the junction kept 4 bases outside the gene matches. This CDR3 spans 12 amino acids. CDR1 and CDR2 (germline): SGHVS, FQNEAQ. The CDR3 spells CASSRGGVEQFF. In DNA form, the CDR3 reads TGTGCCAGCAGCCGAGGGGGCGTTGAGCAGTTCTTC.

V usage is TRBV19 and J usage is TRBJ1-6; the match to TRBD1 covers 10 bases. V lost 4 bases, J lost 9 bases, and 6 bases stayed unmatched. Germline CDR1 and CDR2: LNHDA and SQIVND (reference sequence). This CDR3 comprises 15 residues. The CDR3 here is CASSRQGALGSPLHF. DNA for the CDR3: TGTGCCAGTAGTAGACAGGGGGCACTCGGTTCACCCCTCCACTTT.

The count of this clone is one. The V gene is TRBV19, the J gene TRBJ2-2; 8 bases line up with TRBD1. V gave up 3 bases and J gave up 3 bases; unmatched junction bases: 3. The CDR3 is 15 amino acids. From germline, CDR1 is LNHDA and CDR2 SQIVND (reference sequence). The CDR3 loop is CASSIHRGYTGELFF. CDR3 sequence (DNA): TGTGCCAGTAGTATCCACAGGGGGTACACCGGGGAGCTGTTTTTT.

The chain uses TRBV7-6 and TRBJ2-2; 7 bases are shared with TRBD1. The CDR3 covers 16 residues. CDR1 SGHVS and CDR2 FNYEAQ come from the germline V gene. The V segment lost 0 bases and the J segment 1 base; nucleotides outside the gene matches: 2. The CDR3 bases are TGTGCCAGCAGCTTAGCGGCAGGGGGGAACACCGGGGAGCTGTTTTTT. This gives the protein CASSLAAGGNTGELFF.

In its sample, this clone was seen a few times. The chain has TRBV4-1 and TRBJ1-1; tentatively, D is TRBD1 (6 bases). V gave up 5 bases and J gave up 4 bases, with 11 bases separating them. This CDR3 is 13 amino acids long. Per germline, CDR1 MGHRA and CDR2 YSYEKL. This chain's CDR3 is CASSAQTGTEAFF. Written as DNA, the CDR3 is TGCGCCAGCAGCGCCCAGACAGGCACTGAAGCTTTCTTT.

V is TRBV7-2 and J is TRBJ1-6; possibly TRBD1 for D (5 bases). CDR3 size: 14 residues. V lost 5 bases and J lost 11, with 16 bases in between. The germline gives CDR1 SGHTA, CDR2 FQGNSA. CDR3 sequence (DNA): TGTGCCAGCAGCCTCACCGGGGGTCCGGCACCCCTCCACTTT. Protein: CASSLTGGPAPLHF.

The chain uses TRBV5-1 and TRBJ2-1; D is perhaps TRBD2 (5 bases). CDR1 and CDR2 from the germline V gene are SGHRS and YFSETQ. The CDR3 is 15 amino acids. V lost 4 bases, J lost 0 bases, and 11 bases lay in between. CDR3 sequence (DNA): TGCGCCAGCAGCGCCCCCCGGGACTCCTACAATGAGCAGTTCTTC. It encodes CASSAPRDSYNEQFF.

The rearrangement joins TRBV7-8 to TRBJ2-2, with D maybe TRBD1 (6 bases). Trimming stripped 5 bases from V and 3 bases from J, with 16 bases between. Germline-derived CDR1 and CDR2 are SGHVS and FQNEAQ. This CDR3 has 16 amino acids. This chain's CDR3 is CASSRPGGRDTGELFF. In DNA, the CDR3 is TGTGCCAGCAGCCGGCCTGGGGGCCGGGACACCGGGGAGCTGTTTTTT.

The chain employs TRBV7-9 and TRBJ1-2; perhaps TRBD1 as D (5 bases). Germline V gene sequence: CDR1 SEHNR, CDR2 FQNEAQ (reference sequence). The CDR3 consists of 14 residues. V lost 4 bases and J 4 bases, leaving 13 bases between the germline ends. The chain's CDR3 is CASSSQTALYGYTF. The DNA for the CDR3 is TGTGCCAGCAGCTCACAGACAGCGCTCTATGGCTACACCTTC.

The rearrangement links TRBV4-1 to TRBJ2-3, with 9 bases that match TRBD1. Germline CDR1 MGHRA, CDR2 YSYEKL. This CDR3 has 16 residues. Germline trimming cut 2 bases from V and 4 bases from J; bases unmatched to any gene: 7. CDR3 bases: TGCGCCAGCAGCCAATGGGGACAGGGTCTATCAGATACGCAGTATTTT. Its translation is CASSQWGQGLSDTQYF.

The rearrangement joins TRBV9 to TRBJ1-2; 8 bases are shared with TRBD1. The CDR3 runs 15 residues. Germline V CDR1 and CDR2: SGDLS, YYNGEE. V shed 3 bases, J shed 3 bases, and the junction held 7 bases outside the gene matches. The CDR3 sequence is CASSGQGAGDYGYTF. The DNA for the CDR3 is TGTGCCAGCAGCGGGCAGGGGGCTGGGGACTATGGCTACACCTTC.

The J gene is TRBJ1-2, the V gene TRBV12-5; 10 bases map to TRBD1. The CDR3 extends over 17 amino acids. The V gene's germline CDR1 is LGHNT and CDR2 FRNRAP. V dropped 1 base and J dropped 0; count of bases not matched to a gene: 5. The CDR3 bases are TGTGCTAGTGGTTTGGAAATGGGACAGGGGTCTAACTATGGCTACACCTTC. It specifies CASGLEMGQGSNYGYTF.

The chain joins TRBV19 to TRBJ1-2, with 7 bases lining up with TRBD1. The CDR3 sequence is 15 residues long. V shed 9 bases, J shed 6 bases, and the junction held 16 bases outside the gene matches. Germline assignment: CDR1 LNHDA and CDR2 SQIVND (reference sequence). CDR3 sequence reads: CASLDRATPGDGYTF. The CDR3 DNA reads TGTGCCAGCTTAGACAGGGCCACGCCTGGAGATGGCTACACCTTC.

This clone has a handful of counts. The chain joins TRBV18 to TRBJ1-1, with D perhaps TRBD1 (5 bases). Germline-derived CDR1 and CDR2 are KGHSH and LQKENI. This CDR3 has 16 residues. The V end was cut by 2 bases, the J end by 3 bases, with 16 bases between. The CDR3 is CASSPIPAGGDTEAFF. The CDR3 DNA reads TGTGCCAGCTCACCAATCCCGGCGGGGGGGGACACTGAAGCTTTCTTT.